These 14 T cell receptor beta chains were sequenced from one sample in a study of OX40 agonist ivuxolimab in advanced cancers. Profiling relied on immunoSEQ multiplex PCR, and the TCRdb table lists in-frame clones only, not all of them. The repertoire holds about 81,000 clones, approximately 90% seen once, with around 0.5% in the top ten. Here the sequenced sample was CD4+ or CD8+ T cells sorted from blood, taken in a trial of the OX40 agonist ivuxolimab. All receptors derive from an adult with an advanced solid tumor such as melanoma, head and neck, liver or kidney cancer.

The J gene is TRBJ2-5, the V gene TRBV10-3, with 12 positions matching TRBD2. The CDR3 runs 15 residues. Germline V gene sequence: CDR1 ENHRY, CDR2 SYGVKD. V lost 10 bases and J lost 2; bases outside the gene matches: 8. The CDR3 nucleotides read TGTGCCACCAACCTTGGACTAGCGGGGCAAGAGACCCAGTACTTC. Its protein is CATNLGLAGQETQYF.

This chain's CDR3 is CASRRWQDEKLFF. The DNA for the CDR3 is TGTGCCAGCAGACGCTGGCAGGATGAAAAACTGTTTTTT. J is TRBJ1-4 and V is TRBV11-2; D gene unclear. Trimming took 6 bases from V and 6 from J, leaving 11 bases between them. CDR1 and CDR2 (germline): SGHAT, FQNNGV. This CDR3 spans 13 amino acids.

The CDR3 loop reads CASSYGLVGGTYEQYF. CDR3 bases: TGTGCCAGCAGTTACGGACTAGTGGGGGGTACCTACGAGCAGTACTTC. The chain is built from TRBV6-5 and TRBJ2-7, with 7 bases aligning to TRBD2. Germline values: CDR1 MNHEY, CDR2 SVGAGI. The CDR3 consists of 16 residues. Trimming at V came to 2 bases and at J to 2 bases, leaving 9 bases not matched to a gene.

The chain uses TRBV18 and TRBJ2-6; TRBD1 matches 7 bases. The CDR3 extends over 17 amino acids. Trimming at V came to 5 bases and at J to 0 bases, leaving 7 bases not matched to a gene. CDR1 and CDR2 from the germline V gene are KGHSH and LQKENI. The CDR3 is CASSSRDRASGANVLTF. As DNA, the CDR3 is TGTGCCAGCTCATCCCGGGACAGAGCCTCTGGGGCCAACGTCCTGACTTTC. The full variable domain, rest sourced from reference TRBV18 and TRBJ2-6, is NAGVMQNPRHLVRRRGQEARLRCSPMKGHSHVYWYRQLPEEGLKFMVYLQKENIIDESGMPKERFSAEFPKEGPSILRIQQVVRGDSAAYFCASSSRDRASGANVLTFGAGSRLTVL.

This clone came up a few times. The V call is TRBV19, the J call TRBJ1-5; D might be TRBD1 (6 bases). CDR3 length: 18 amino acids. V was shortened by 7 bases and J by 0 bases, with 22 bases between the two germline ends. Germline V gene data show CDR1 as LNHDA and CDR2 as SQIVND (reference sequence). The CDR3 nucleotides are TGTGCCAGTACCCTCCTCGGGGGGCTCTTTGATAGCAATCAGCCCCAGCATTTT. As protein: CASTLLGGLFDSNQPQHF.

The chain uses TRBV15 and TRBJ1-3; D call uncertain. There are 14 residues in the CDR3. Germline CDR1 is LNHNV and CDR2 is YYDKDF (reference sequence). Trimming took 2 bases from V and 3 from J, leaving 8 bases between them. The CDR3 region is CATSRKDFGNTIYF. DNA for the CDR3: TGTGCCACCAGCAGAAAGGATTTTGGAAACACCATATATTTT.

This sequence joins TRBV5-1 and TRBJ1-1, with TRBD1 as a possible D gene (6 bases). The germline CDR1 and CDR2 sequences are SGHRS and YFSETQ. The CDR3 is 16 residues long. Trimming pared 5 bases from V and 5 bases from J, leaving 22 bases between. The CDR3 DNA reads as TGCGCCAGCAGTCAACAATTACAGGGTATGGGGACTGAAGCTTTCTTT. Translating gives CASSQQLQGMGTEAFF. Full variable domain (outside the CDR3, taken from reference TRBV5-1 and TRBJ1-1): KAGVTQTPRYLIKTRGQQVTLSCSPISGHRSVSWYQQTPGQGLQFLFEYFSETQRNKGNFPGRFSGRQFSNSRSEMNVSTLELGDSALYLCASSQQLQGMGTEAFFGQGTRLTVV.

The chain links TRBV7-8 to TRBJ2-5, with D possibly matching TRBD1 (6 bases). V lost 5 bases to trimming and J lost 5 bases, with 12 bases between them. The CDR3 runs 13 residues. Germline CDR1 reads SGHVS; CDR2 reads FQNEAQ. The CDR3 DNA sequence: TGTGCCAGCAGCCGTGGGGACACGGAGACCCAGTACTTC. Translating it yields CASSRGDTETQYF.

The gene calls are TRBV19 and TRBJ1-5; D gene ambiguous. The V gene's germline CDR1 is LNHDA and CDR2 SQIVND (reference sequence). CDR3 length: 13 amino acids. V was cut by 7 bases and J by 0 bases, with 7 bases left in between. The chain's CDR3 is CASTGYSNQPQHF. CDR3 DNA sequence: TGTGCCAGTACCGGGTATAGCAATCAGCCCCAGCATTTT.

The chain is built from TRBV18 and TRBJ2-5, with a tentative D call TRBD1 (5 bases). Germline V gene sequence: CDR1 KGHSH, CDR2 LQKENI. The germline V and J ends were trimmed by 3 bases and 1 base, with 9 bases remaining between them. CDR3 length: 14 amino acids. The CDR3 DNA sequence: TGTGCCAGCTCACCGACTCAGGGCCAAGAGACCCAGTACTTC. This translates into CASSPTQGQETQYF.

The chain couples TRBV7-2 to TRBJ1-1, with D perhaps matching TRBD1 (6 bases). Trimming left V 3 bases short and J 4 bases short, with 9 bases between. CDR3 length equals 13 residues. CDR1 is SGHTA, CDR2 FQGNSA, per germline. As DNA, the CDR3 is TGTGCCAGCAGCTTTACAGGGATCACTGAAGCTTTCTTT. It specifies CASSFTGITEAFF. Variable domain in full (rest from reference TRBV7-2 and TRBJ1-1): GAGVSQSPSNKVTEKGKDVELRCDPISGHTALYWYRQSLGQGLEFLIYFQGNSAPDKSGLPSDRFSAERTGGSVSTLTIQRTQQEDSAVYLCASSFTGITEAFFGQGTRLTVV.

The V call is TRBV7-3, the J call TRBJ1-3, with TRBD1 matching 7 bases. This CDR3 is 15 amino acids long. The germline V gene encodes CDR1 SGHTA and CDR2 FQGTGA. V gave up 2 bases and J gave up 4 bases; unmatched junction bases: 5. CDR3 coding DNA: TGTGCCAGCAGCTTAGAACAGGGGTCCGGAAACACCATATATTTT. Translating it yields CASSLEQGSGNTIYF.

The CDR3 is CAISESALPNTDTQYF. The CDR3 DNA reads as TGTGCCATCAGTGAGTCCGCTTTACCCAACACAGATACGCAGTATTTT. V usage is TRBV10-3 and J usage is TRBJ2-3, with no clear D. Germline-derived CDR1 and CDR2 are ENHRY and SYGVKD. The CDR3 covers 16 residues. V gave up 0 bases and J gave up 2 bases, with 12 bases separating them.

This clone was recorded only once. In nucleotides, the CDR3 is TGTGCCAGCAGTCCCCGGGAGGGGGGCTACACCTTC. Protein: CASSPREGGYTF. The chain combines TRBV6-6 with TRBJ1-2; maybe TRBD1 (5 bases). The CDR3 sequence is 12 residues long. In germline, CDR1 is MNHNY, CDR2 SVGAGI (reference sequence). Trimming took off 5 bases at V and 8 bases at J, with 12 bases between the two ends.